Sequencing of this T cell receptor beta chain was carried out in a study of cytomegalovirus exposure and HLA in healthy donors. PCR employed 60 Vbeta and 13 Jbeta primers. The repertoire was sequenced with immunoSEQ multiplex PCR; TCRdb's copy has only in-frame clones and lacks some. Its table records about 130,000 clones. Germline assignment: CDR1 LNHDA and CDR2 SQIVND (reference sequence). The V end lost 4 bases, the J end lost 0 bases, and 10 bases lay between the germline ends. This CDR3 has 15 amino acids. A word on this clone: Its antigen is undetermined.

Points from the study as a whole: Trimming of TCR beta V- and J-genes showed a link, identified in a later analysis, to a missense DCLRE1C variant.

The receptor comes from a man in his forties or fifties in good health and CMV-seronegative. The V and J genes are TRBV19 and TRBJ1-5, with D perhaps TRBD1 (6 bases). The specimen was PBMCs. This chain's CDR3 is CASSTTGYSNQPQHF. CDR3 nucleotides: TGTGCCAGTAGTACGACAGGATATAGCAATCAGCCCCAGCATTTT. Filled out from reference TRBV19 and TRBJ1-5, the complete variable domain reads DGGITQSPKYLFRKEGQNVTLSCEQNLNHDAMYWYRQDPGQGLRLIYYSQIVNDFQKGDIAEGYSVSREKKESFPLTVTSAQKNPTAFYLCASSTTGYSNQPQHFGDGTRLSIL.